Listed below are T cell receptor beta chains from one sample, sequenced in a study of blood T cell repertoires in COVID-19. Produced via immunoSEQ multiplex PCR; TCRdb's table is partial and in-frame only. This table has some 310,000 clones, around nine tenths appearing once. The sequencing sample was made of PBMCs or T cells enriched from blood (not recorded which). The receptors were sampled from a woman in her 30s who had recovered from COVID-19. CDR3s include the opening cysteine and the closing phenylalanine or tryptophan. The D gene is left open where the match is weak. Only some rows state a clone size, as once, few, many or a class for expanded clones.

v_gene: TRBV28
d_gene: -
len: 12
abundance: once
j_gene: TRBJ2-1
CDR3aa: CASRLPENEQFF
CDR3nt: TGTGCCAGCAGATTACCCGAGAATGAGCAGTTCTTC

v_gene: TRBV10-3
d_gene: -
len: 14
abundance: -
j_gene: TRBJ1-5
CDR3aa: CAISDRIGDQPQHF
CDR3nt: TGTGCCATCAGTGACCGTATAGGGGATCAGCCCCAGCATTTT

v_gene: TRBV7-2
d_gene: TRBD1
len: 15
abundance: once
j_gene: TRBJ1-2
CDR3aa: CASSLADRGSGGYTF
CDR3nt: TGTGCCAGCAGCTTAGCCGACAGGGGAAGTGGTGGCTACACCTTC

v_gene: TRBV7-9
d_gene: -
len: 14
abundance: -
j_gene: TRBJ2-3
CDR3aa: CASHTDRITDTQYF
CDR3nt: TGTGCCAGCCATACAGACAGAATCACAGATACGCAGTATTTT

v_gene: TRBV4-1
d_gene: TRBD1
len: 16
abundance: -
j_gene: TRBJ2-7
CDR3aa: CASSPSQDRGIYEQYF
CDR3nt: TGCGCCAGCAGCCCCTCGCAGGACAGGGGAATATACGAGCAGTACTTC

v_gene: TRBV14
d_gene: -
len: 13
abundance: -
j_gene: TRBJ1-2
CDR3aa: CASSHRTNYGYTF
CDR3nt: TGTGCCAGCAGTCACAGGACTAACTATGGCTACACCTTC

v_gene: TRBV15
d_gene: TRBD2
len: 15
abundance: -
j_gene: TRBJ2-3
CDR3aa: CATSAWREGRDTQYF
CDR3nt: TGTGCCACCAGTGCCTGGAGGGAGGGCCGGGATACGCAGTATTTT

v_gene: TRBV20-1
d_gene: -
len: 14
abundance: -
j_gene: TRBJ2-2
CDR3aa: CSASVAANTGELFF
CDR3nt: TGCAGTGCTAGTGTAGCGGCGAACACCGGGGAGCTGTTTTTT

v_gene: TRBV5-1
d_gene: -
len: 13
abundance: -
j_gene: TRBJ2-7
CDR3aa: CASSLGQSYEQYF
CDR3nt: TGCGCCAGCAGCTTGGGACAGAGCTACGAGCAGTACTTC

v_gene: TRBV28
d_gene: TRBD2
len: 18
abundance: -
j_gene: TRBJ2-3
CDR3aa: CASSFLPRSGRADDTQYF
CDR3nt: TGTGCCAGCAGTTTTCTGCCTCGTAGCGGGAGGGCCGATGATACGCAGTATTTT

v_gene: TRBV3-1/TRBV3-2
d_gene: -
len: 13
abundance: -
j_gene: TRBJ2-1
CDR3aa: CASSQNPGDEQFF
CDR3nt: TGTGCCAGCAGCCAAAATCCAGGCGATGAGCAGTTCTTC

v_gene: TRBV5-3
d_gene: -
len: 14
abundance: -
j_gene: TRBJ1-5
CDR3aa: CARSSNRVGQPQHF
CDR3nt: TGTGCCAGAAGCTCCAACAGGGTTGGACAGCCCCAGCATTTT

v_gene: TRBV6-5
d_gene: -
len: 15
abundance: -
j_gene: TRBJ1-3
CDR3aa: CASSYSTLSGNTIYF
CDR3nt: TGTGCCAGCAGTTACTCGACACTTTCTGGAAACACCATATATTTT

v_gene: TRBV10-3
d_gene: TRBD2
len: 14
abundance: -
j_gene: TRBJ2-5
CDR3aa: CATGTSGRGETQYF
CDR3nt: TGTGCCACTGGGACTAGCGGGAGGGGAGAGACCCAGTACTTC

v_gene: TRBV7-9
d_gene: TRBD1
len: 14
abundance: -
j_gene: TRBJ1-2
CDR3aa: CASSFGQENYGYTF
CDR3nt: TGTGCCAGCAGCTTCGGACAGGAGAACTATGGCTACACCTTC

v_gene: TRBV10-3
d_gene: -
len: 14
abundance: -
j_gene: TRBJ2-1
CDR3aa: CAISREPTYNEQFF
CDR3nt: TGTGCCATCAGTCGGGAACCTACCTACAATGAGCAGTTCTTC

v_gene: TRBV6-5
d_gene: TRBD1
len: 14
abundance: -
j_gene: TRBJ2-7
CDR3aa: CASRGQGRGYEQYF
CDR3nt: TGTGCCAGCAGGGGACAGGGTAGGGGTTACGAGCAGTACTTC

v_gene: TRBV12-3/TRBV12-4
d_gene: -
len: 13
abundance: -
j_gene: TRBJ2-5
CDR3aa: CASSRTNQETQYF
CDR3nt: TGTGCCAGCAGCCGGACAAACCAAGAGACCCAGTACTTC

v_gene: TRBV5-1
d_gene: -
len: 15
abundance: -
j_gene: TRBJ2-2
CDR3aa: CASSLAVTLTGELFF
CDR3nt: TGCGCCAGCAGCTTGGCAGTGACTTTAACCGGGGAGCTGTTTTTT

v_gene: TRBV7-3
d_gene: -
len: 13
abundance: -
j_gene: TRBJ1-2
CDR3aa: CASSLNSNYGYTF
CDR3nt: TGTGCCAGCAGCTTAAACTCTAACTATGGCTACACCTTC

v_gene: TRBV30
d_gene: -
len: 13
abundance: -
j_gene: TRBJ1-2
CDR3aa: CAWSAEDYYGYTF
CDR3nt: TGTGCCTGGAGTGCCGAGGATTACTATGGCTACACCTTC

v_gene: TRBV7-2
d_gene: -
len: 13
abundance: few
j_gene: TRBJ1-5
CDR3aa: CASSLELVQPQHF
CDR3nt: TGTGCCAGCAGCTTAGAGCTGGTTCAGCCCCAGCATTTT

v_gene: TRBV7-9
d_gene: -
len: 16
abundance: -
j_gene: TRBJ2-1
CDR3aa: CASSFRVLTLYNEQFF
CDR3nt: TGTGCCAGCAGCTTTAGAGTACTGACTCTCTACAATGAGCAGTTCTTC

v_gene: TRBV20-1
d_gene: TRBD2
len: 14
abundance: -
j_gene: TRBJ2-1
CDR3aa: CSASVSSGYNEQFF
CDR3nt: TGCAGTGCTAGTGTTTCTAGCGGGTACAATGAGCAGTTCTTC

v_gene: TRBV19
d_gene: -
len: 14
abundance: -
j_gene: TRBJ1-1
CDR3aa: CASSIKGEVTEAFF
CDR3nt: TGTGCCAGTAGTATCAAAGGGGAGGTCACTGAAGCTTTCTTT